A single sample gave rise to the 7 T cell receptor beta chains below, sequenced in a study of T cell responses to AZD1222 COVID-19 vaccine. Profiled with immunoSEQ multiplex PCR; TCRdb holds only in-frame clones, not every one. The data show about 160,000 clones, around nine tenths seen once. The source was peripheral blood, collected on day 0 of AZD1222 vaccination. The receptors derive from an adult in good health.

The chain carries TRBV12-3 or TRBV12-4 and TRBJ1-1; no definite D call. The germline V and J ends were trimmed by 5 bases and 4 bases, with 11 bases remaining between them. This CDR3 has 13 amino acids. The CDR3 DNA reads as TGTGCCAGCAGTCAAACTTGGGGCACTGAAGCTTTCTTT. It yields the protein CASSQTWGTEAFF.

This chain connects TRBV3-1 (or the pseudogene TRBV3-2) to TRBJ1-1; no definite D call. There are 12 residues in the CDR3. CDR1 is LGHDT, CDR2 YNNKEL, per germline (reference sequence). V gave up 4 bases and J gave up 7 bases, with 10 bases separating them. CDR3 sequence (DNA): TGTGCCAGCAGCCTGACTGGTTTTGAAGCTTTCTTT. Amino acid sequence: CASSLTGFEAFF.

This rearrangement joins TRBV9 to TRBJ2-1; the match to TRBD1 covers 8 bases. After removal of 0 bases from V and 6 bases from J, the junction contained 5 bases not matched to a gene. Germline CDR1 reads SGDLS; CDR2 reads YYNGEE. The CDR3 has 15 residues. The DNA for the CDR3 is TGTGCCAGCAGCGTAGAGACAGGGACAGGCAATGAGCAGTTCTTC. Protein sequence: CASSVETGTGNEQFF.

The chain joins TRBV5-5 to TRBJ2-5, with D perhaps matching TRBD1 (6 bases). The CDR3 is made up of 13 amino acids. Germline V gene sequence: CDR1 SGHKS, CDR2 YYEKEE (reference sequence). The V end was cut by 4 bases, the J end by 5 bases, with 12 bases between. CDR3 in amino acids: CASSQGTPETQYF. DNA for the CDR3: TGTGCCAGCAGCCAGGGGACCCCGGAGACCCAGTACTTC.

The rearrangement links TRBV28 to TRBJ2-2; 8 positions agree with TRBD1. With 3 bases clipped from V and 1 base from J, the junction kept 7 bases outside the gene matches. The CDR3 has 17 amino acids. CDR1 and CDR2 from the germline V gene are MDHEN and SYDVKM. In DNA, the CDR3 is TGTGCCAGCAGTTTGGGTTGGGGGACAGGGAACACCGGGGAGCTGTTTTTT. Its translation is CASSLGWGTGNTGELFF.

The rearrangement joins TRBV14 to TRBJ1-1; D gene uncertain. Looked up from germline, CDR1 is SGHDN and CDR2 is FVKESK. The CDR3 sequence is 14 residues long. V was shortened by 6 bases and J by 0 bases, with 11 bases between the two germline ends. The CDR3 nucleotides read TGTGCCAGCAGTCCACAGTATATGAACACTGAAGCTTTCTTT. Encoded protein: CASSPQYMNTEAFF.

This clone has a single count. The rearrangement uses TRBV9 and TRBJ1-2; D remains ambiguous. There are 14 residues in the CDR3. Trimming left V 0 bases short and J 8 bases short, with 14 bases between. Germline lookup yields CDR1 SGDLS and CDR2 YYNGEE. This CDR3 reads CASSVEILSFGYTF. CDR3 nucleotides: TGTGCCAGCAGCGTAGAGATCCTATCCTTCGGCTACACCTTC.